The 28 T cell receptor beta chains below come from one sample, sequenced in a study of a mutant IDH1 vaccine in newly diagnosed glioma. Assay: immunoSEQ multiplex PCR; the TCRdb copy retains only in-frame clones and omits some. The sample carries some 87,000 clones, around 80% recorded once. Time point defined: baseline, week 1 (first vaccination visit). The treatment denotes: pre-vaccination baseline after standard-of-care therapy. Specimen: PBMCs, collected from a glioma patient treated with radiotherapy, temozolomide or both. The source of these receptors is a man aged 40-50 years with glioma.

This chain links TRBV11-2 with TRBJ2-7; D uncertain. The CDR3 is 13 residues long. V dropped 6 bases and J dropped 2 bases, with 11 bases sitting between them. Germline V lookup: CDR1 SGHAT, CDR2 FQNNGV. The CDR3: CASSRTGPYEQYF. DNA for the CDR3: TGTGCCAGCAGTCGGACCGGACCCTACGAGCAGTACTTC.

A single count supports this clone. V usage is TRBV9 and J usage is TRBJ2-1; 12 bases line up with TRBD2. V was clipped by 0 bases and J by 3 bases; unmatched bases: 1. The germline CDR1 and CDR2 sequences are SGDLS and YYNGEE. This CDR3 has 16 amino acids. Written as DNA, the CDR3 is TGTGCCAGCAGCGTAGCGACTAGCGGGGGCTACAATGAGCAGTTCTTC. This sequence encodes CASSVATSGGYNEQFF.

The V call is TRBV4-3, the J call TRBJ2-5, with 10 bases fitting TRBD2. Trimming cost V 4 bases and J 2 bases; bases outside gene matches: 4. CDR1 is LGHNA and CDR2 is YSLEER in the germline V gene. The CDR3 contains 15 residues. The CDR3 region is CASSRGLAEQETQYF. For the CDR3, the DNA is TGCGCCAGCAGCCGCGGACTAGCGGAGCAAGAGACCCAGTACTTC.

The chain combines TRBV6-6 with TRBJ2-3, with TRBD2 matching over 10 bases. Unmatched junction bases numbered 7, after V lost 6 bases and J lost 4 bases. From germline, CDR1 is MNHNY and CDR2 SVGAGI (reference sequence). The CDR3 contains 15 residues. The CDR3 loop reads CASRRALAGPDTQYF. As DNA, the CDR3 is TGTGCCAGCAGGAGGGCACTAGCGGGGCCAGATACGCAGTATTTT.

The CDR3 DNA is TGTGCCAGCAGCTTAGCGGGGACTAGCGGGAGCTCAACCTACGAGCAGTACTTC. Protein: CASSLAGTSGSSTYEQYF. The chain is built from TRBV11-2 and TRBJ2-7, with TRBD2 matching 14 bases. Germline CDR1 reads SGHAT; CDR2 reads FQNNGV. Trimming removed 1 base from V and 2 bases from J; junction bases left unmatched: 7. CDR3 length: 18 residues.

The chain has TRBV19 and TRBJ1-1; D is uncertain. V was shortened by 7 bases and J by 3 bases, with 15 bases between the two germline ends. This CDR3 is built from 14 residues. Germline V gives CDR1 LNHDA, CDR2 SQIVND (reference sequence). This CDR3 reads CASTSGLRDTEAFF. The CDR3 nucleotides are TGTGCCAGTACTTCAGGCCTGAGGGACACTGAAGCTTTCTTT. The full variable domain, completed using reference TRBV19 and TRBJ1-1, is DGGITQSPKYLFRKEGQNVTLSCEQNLNHDAMYWYRQDPGQGLRLIYYSQIVNDFQKGDIAEGYSVSREKKESFPLTVTSAQKNPTAFYLCASTSGLRDTEAFFGQGTRLTVV.

The rearrangement links TRBV11-2 to TRBJ1-2, with 7 bases that match TRBD1. The V segment lost 1 base and the J segment 3 bases; nucleotides outside the gene matches: 5. The CDR3 is 15 amino acids. Per germline, CDR1 SGHAT and CDR2 FQNNGV. The CDR3 protein is CASSLGEGAYYGYTF. CDR3 sequence (DNA): TGTGCCAGCAGCTTAGGGGAGGGGGCCTACTATGGCTACACCTTC.

V is TRBV19 and J is TRBJ2-1; D perhaps matches TRBD2 (5 bases). Trimming removed 3 bases from V and 9 bases from J, with 15 bases in between. The CDR3 loop spans 14 amino acids. Germline V gene data show CDR1 as LNHDA and CDR2 as SQIVND (reference sequence). This CDR3 reads CASSIRGLAVEQFF. CDR3 in DNA: TGTGCCAGTAGTATCCGAGGCCTAGCTGTTGAGCAGTTCTTC.

V and J are TRBV2 and TRBJ1-1; tentative D call: TRBD1 (5 bases). This CDR3 has 13 amino acids. V dropped 0 bases and J dropped 3 bases, with 5 bases sitting between them. The germline V gene encodes CDR1 SNHLY and CDR2 FYNNEI. CDR3 loop: CASSEAGDTEAFF. In nucleotides, the CDR3 is TGTGCCAGCAGTGAAGCAGGGGACACTGAAGCTTTCTTT.

The chain uses TRBV4-1 and TRBJ2-2; maybe TRBD2 (6 bases). CDR1 and CDR2 (germline): MGHRA, YSYEKL. The CDR3 covers 15 residues. V lost 1 base and J 7 bases, leaving 13 bases between the germline ends. This CDR3 reads CASSQVGGMGGELFF. For the CDR3, the DNA is TGCGCCAGCAGCCAAGTAGGAGGGATGGGCGGGGAGCTGTTTTTT.

This clone showed up just a few times. The genes are TRBV2 and TRBJ1-1; 9 bases line up with TRBD1. Germline trimming cut 3 bases from V and 5 bases from J; bases unmatched to any gene: 7. The germline V gene encodes CDR1 SNHLY and CDR2 FYNNEI. The CDR3 sequence is 15 residues long. DNA for the CDR3: TGTGCCAGCAGTGAGGGAACAGGGGGCGGTACTGAAGCTTTCTTT. Translated: CASSEGTGGGTEAFF. Combining the CDR3 with reference TRBV2 and TRBJ1-1 gives the whole variable domain EPEVTQTPSHQVTQMGQEVILRCVPISNHLYFYWYRQILGQKVEFLVSFYNNEISEKSEIFDDQFSVERPDGSNFTLKIRSTKLEDSAMYFCASSEGTGGGTEAFFGQGTRLTVV.

CDR3 sequence: CAAGGGPTYNEQFF. The DNA for the CDR3 is TGTGCCGCAGGAGGGGGGCCTACCTACAATGAGCAGTTCTTC. The V and J genes are TRBV6-5 and TRBJ2-1; TRBD1 or TRBD2 may be the D gene (6 bases each). The V end was cut by 11 bases, the J end by 2 bases, with 16 bases between. CDR3 length equals 14 residues. Germline-derived CDR1 and CDR2 are MNHEY and SVGAGI.

This clone was detected only once. The genes are TRBV18 and TRBJ1-5; D is undetermined. Trimming pared 2 bases from V and 5 bases from J, leaving 10 bases between. The CDR3 covers 14 residues. Germline CDR1 and CDR2: KGHSH and LQKENI. The CDR3 reads CASSPTPSHQPQHF. CDR3 coding DNA: TGTGCCAGCTCACCAACCCCCAGCCATCAGCCCCAGCATTTT.

The chain joins TRBV2 to TRBJ2-4; no clear D. This CDR3 comprises 17 residues. CDR1 and CDR2 from the germline V gene are SNHLY and FYNNEI. The V end was cut by 2 bases, the J end by 3 bases, with 17 bases between. CDR3 residues: CASSERRLRVDKNIQYF. The DNA of the CDR3 is TGTGCCAGCAGTGAACGGCGGTTAAGGGTGGACAAAAACATTCAGTACTTC.

The rearrangement joins TRBV7-2 to TRBJ2-3, with a possible D match to TRBD2 (6 bases). The V gene lost 4 bases and the J gene lost 2 bases, with 13 bases spanning the gap. The germline V gene has CDR1 SGHTA and CDR2 FQGNSA. The CDR3 consists of 15 residues. Here the CDR3 reads CASSYRDSTTDTQYF. In DNA form, the CDR3 reads TGTGCCAGCAGCTACCGGGACTCGACCACAGATACGCAGTATTTT.

The rearrangement uses TRBV28 and TRBJ2-7, with D perhaps given as TRBD1 or TRBD2 (6 bases each). The CDR3 is 12 amino acids. Per the germline V gene, CDR1 is MDHEN and CDR2 is SYDVKM. V was shortened by 10 bases and J by 3 bases, with 13 bases between the two germline ends. The CDR3 is CATRGLVYEQYF. The CDR3, as DNA: TGTGCCACCCGGGGGCTCGTCTACGAGCAGTACTTC.

The sample holds a few counts of this clone. The chain is built from TRBV18 and TRBJ2-2, with TRBD1 identical over 8 bases. V lost 1 base and J lost 5; bases outside the gene matches: 6. Germline CDR1 and CDR2: KGHSH and LQKENI. The CDR3 has 16 residues. The CDR3 nucleotides are TGTGCCAGCTCACCACTAACAGGGGGAGAGACCGGGGAGCTGTTTTTT. This translates into CASSPLTGGETGELFF.

This chain links TRBV27 with TRBJ2-7; 8 nucleotides line up with TRBD1. J lost 2 bases, V lost 3 bases, and 6 bases had no gene match. The germline V gene has CDR1 MNHEY and CDR2 SMNVEV (reference sequence). The CDR3 has 15 amino acids. For the CDR3, the DNA is TGTGCCAGCAGTTTTACAGGGGGGCAAACCTACGAGCAGTACTTC. Translated, it gives CASSFTGGQTYEQYF.

This clone has a handful of counts. The chain employs TRBV5-4 and TRBJ2-7; D assignment may be TRBD1 or TRBD2 (5 bases each). This CDR3 spans 14 amino acids. CDR1 is SGHNT, CDR2 YYREEE, per germline (reference sequence). V was clipped by 3 bases and J by 1 base, with 11 bases between them. In nucleotides, the CDR3 is TGTGCCAGCAGCTCCGAATGGGGGTCCTACGAGCAGTACTTC. This sequence encodes CASSSEWGSYEQYF.

CDR3 nucleotides: TGCGCCAGCAGCCTACAAGGTAGCCGGGACAGGGTACAGATAAACACTGAAGCTTTCTTT. Amino acids: CASSLQGSRDRVQINTEAFF. This chain links TRBV4-1 with TRBJ1-1; 9 bases align to TRBD1. This CDR3 has 20 amino acids. Germline CDR1 reads MGHRA; CDR2 reads YSYEKL. The ends lost 4 bases at V and 2 bases at J; junction bases unmatched: 20.

The chain uses TRBV28 and TRBJ2-7; 7 bases agree with TRBD1. CDR3 length: 14 amino acids. Germline loops: CDR1 MDHEN, CDR2 SYDVKM. Trimming took 8 bases from V and 2 from J; bases not matched to a gene: 9. CDR3: CASWSGTATYEQYF. DNA of the CDR3: TGTGCCAGCTGGTCCGGGACAGCTACCTACGAGCAGTACTTC.

In its sample, this clone was seen once. The V gene is TRBV30, the J gene TRBJ2-7; TRBD1 matches 9 bases. The CDR3 has 14 amino acids. Germline V gene data show CDR1 as GTSNPN and CDR2 as SVGIG (reference sequence). The V and J ends lost 3 bases and 9 bases, in that order; junction bases with no gene match: 12. Written as DNA, the CDR3 is TGTGCCTGGAGATCGGACAGGGGAAGAGCTCCGCAGTACTTC. This gives the protein CAWRSDRGRAPQYF.

This rearrangement joins TRBV9 to TRBJ2-7; D may be TRBD2 (6 bases). The CDR3 has 15 amino acids. Per the germline V gene, CDR1 is SGDLS and CDR2 is YYNGEE. V lost 1 base to trimming and J lost 1 base, with 12 bases between them. For the CDR3, the DNA is TGTGCCAGCAGCGTAAACCAGCGGGCATCCTACGAGCAGTACTTC. This codes for CASSVNQRASYEQYF.

CDR3: CASSWGTGPEAFF. The CDR3 DNA sequence: TGTGCCAGCAGTTGGGGGACAGGGCCTGAAGCTTTCTTT. This chain links TRBV6-5 with TRBJ1-1; TRBD1 matches at 9 bases. This CDR3 has 13 amino acids. Germline CDR1 and CDR2: MNHEY and SVGAGI. Trimming removed 4 bases from V and 6 bases from J; junction bases left unmatched: 3.

This clone was seen only a few times. The V and J genes are TRBV4-3 and TRBJ1-5, with 8 bases identical to TRBD1. There are 17 residues in the CDR3. Trimming removed 0 bases from V and 4 bases from J; junction bases left unmatched: 8. Germline V gene sequence: CDR1 LGHNA, CDR2 YSLEER. Here the CDR3 DNA reads TGCGCCAGCAGCCAAGATTGGGGGACAGGAGGTAATCAGCCCCAGCATTTT. This codes for CASSQDWGTGGNQPQHF.

The chain has TRBV6-1 and TRBJ1-5; D may be TRBD1 (6 bases). The V and J ends lost 6 bases and 2 bases respectively, with 14 bases between them. Germline V gives CDR1 MNHNS, CDR2 SASEGT. The CDR3 loop spans 15 amino acids. The DNA of the CDR3 is TGTGCCAGCAGAACTAGGGGGGGAGGCAATCAGCCCCAGCATTTT. This sequence encodes CASRTRGGGNQPQHF.

This sequence joins TRBV18 and TRBJ1-1, with D perhaps matching TRBD1 (5 bases). CDR1 KGHSH and CDR2 LQKENI come from the germline V gene. Trimming shortened V by 3 bases and J by 2 bases, and 19 bases separated the two germline ends. The CDR3 is 17 residues long. DNA of the CDR3: TGTGCCAGCTCACCCAAAACAGGTCTCGGGCTTAACACTGAAGCTTTCTTT. Translation: CASSPKTGLGLNTEAFF. The whole variable domain, filled in from reference TRBV18 and TRBJ1-1, reads NAGVMQNPRHLVRRRGQEARLRCSPMKGHSHVYWYRQLPEEGLKFMVYLQKENIIDESGMPKERFSAEFPKEGPSILRIQQVVRGDSAAYFCASSPKTGLGLNTEAFFGQGTRLTVV.

V and J are TRBV5-1 and TRBJ2-5; D may be TRBD2 (6 bases). V was trimmed by 0 bases and J by 5 bases, leaving 17 bases between them. CDR3 length: 16 amino acids. Germline V gene lookup returns CDR1 SGHRS and CDR2 YFSETQ. The CDR3 here is CASSLGPGDGGETQYF. In nucleotides, the CDR3 is TGCGCCAGCAGCTTGGGTCCCGGGGACGGAGGGGAGACCCAGTACTTC.